One T cell receptor (beta chain) is described in this entry. Its antigen is unknown. The CDR3 loop spans 13 amino acids. The germline V and J ends were trimmed by 5 bases and 3 bases, with 10 bases remaining between them. The germline CDR1 and CDR2 sequences are KGHDR and SFDVKD. TCRdb's copy holds only in-frame clones and misses some; the assay was immunoSEQ multiplex PCR. The top ten clones hold roughly 10% of a sample with more than 150,000 clones, around 93% of them seen once. The data stem from a study of T cell responses to AZD1222 COVID-19 vaccine. Points from the study as a whole: In all cases, repertoires were sampled only after the peak T cell response. Epitopes outside B.1.351 and B.1.1.7 mutated regions reportedly drew nearly half of spike TCRs.

The V gene is TRBV24-1, the J gene TRBJ2-7, with D hard to call. The starting material was peripheral blood, obtained on day 0 of AZD1222 vaccination. This clonotype originated in an adult in good health. The CDR3 region is CATSVRKLYEQYF. CDR3 DNA sequence: TGTGCCACCAGTGTGCGAAAACTCTACGAGCAGTACTTC.